This T cell receptor beta chain emerged from a study of persistence of HIV-infected CD4 T cells. The immunoSEQ assay was version 4, run in survey mode. Sequenced by immunoSEQ multiplex PCR; TCRdb stores in-frame clones only, minus some. The table lists 24,000 or so clones, approximately 74% of them singletons. As concerns this clone: Its antigen is unidentified.

An overlapping HIV-1 Gag peptide pool stimulated these cells at roughly 0.97 ug/peptide/mL. CD4+ T cells upregulating both CD40 ligand and CD69 were sorted as responding cells. Inclusion required CMV-positive serology and CD4+ counts above 400 cells/uL. This receptor was identified in an adult man with HIV who was CMV-seropositive. The specimen comprised CD4+ T cells sorted from PBMCs after approximately 19-hour stimulation, sampled from a patient who received antiretroviral therapy.

The CDR3 DNA follows: TGTGCCAGCCTGGACAGGGGGCATTCACCCCTCCACTTT. This translates into CASLDRGHSPLHF. The chain carries TRBV6-5 and TRBJ1-6; TRBD1 matches 11 bases. Germline trimming cut 8 bases from V and 8 bases from J; bases unmatched to any gene: 2. This CDR3 has 13 amino acids. Germline values: CDR1 MNHEY, CDR2 SVGAGI.